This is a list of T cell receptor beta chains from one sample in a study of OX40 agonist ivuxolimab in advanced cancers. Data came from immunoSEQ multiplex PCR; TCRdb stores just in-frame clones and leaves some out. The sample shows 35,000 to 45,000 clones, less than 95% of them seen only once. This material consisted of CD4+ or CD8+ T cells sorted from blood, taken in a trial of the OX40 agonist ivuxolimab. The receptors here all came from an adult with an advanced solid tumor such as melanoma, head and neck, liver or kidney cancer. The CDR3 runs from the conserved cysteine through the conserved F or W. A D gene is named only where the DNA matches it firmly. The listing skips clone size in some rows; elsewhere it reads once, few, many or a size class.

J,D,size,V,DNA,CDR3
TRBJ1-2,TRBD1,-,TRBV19,TGTGCCAGTAACCCCCAGGGGGCAAATGGCTACACCTTC,CASNPQGANGYTF
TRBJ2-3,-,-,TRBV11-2,TGTGCCAGCAGCTTCCGTCCTCTCGGTAGGGATACGCAGTATTTT,CASSFRPLGRDTQYF
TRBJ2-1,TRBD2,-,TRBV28,TGTGCCAGCAGCCGTGGGACTAACCCCGATGAGCAGTTCTTC,CASSRGTNPDEQFF
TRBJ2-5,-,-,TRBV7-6,TGTGCCAGCAGCCCGCAAGAGGTTCAAGAGACCCAGTACTTC,CASSPQEVQETQYF
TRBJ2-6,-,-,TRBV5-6,TGTGCCAGCAGCTTGTCGCCAAGACCCTACTCTGGGGCCAACGTCCTGACTTTC,CASSLSPRPYSGANVLTF
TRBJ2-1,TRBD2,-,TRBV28,TGTGCCAGCAGTCCGGGACTAGCGGGGTACAATGAGCAGTTCTTC,CASSPGLAGYNEQFF
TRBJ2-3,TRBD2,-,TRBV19,TGTGCCAGTAGTATTGGGACTAGCGGTCGGCGAGGGCAGTATTTT,CASSIGTSGRRGQYF
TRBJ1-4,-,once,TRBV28,TGTGCCAGCAGCCGGCCCGCAACTAATGAAAAACTGTTTTTT,CASSRPATNEKLFF
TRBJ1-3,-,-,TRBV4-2,TGTGCCAGCAGCCAAGTCTCCGGCACGAAAGGAAACACCATATATTTT,CASSQVSGTKGNTIYF
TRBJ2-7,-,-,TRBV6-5,TGTGCCAGCAGTTACAGTGGCGGGCCGTCCTACGAGCAGTACTTC,CASSYSGGPSYEQYF
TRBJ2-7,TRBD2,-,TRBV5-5,TGTGCCAGCAGCAGCCGGGAGGGCTTCTACGAGCAGTACTTC,CASSSREGFYEQYF
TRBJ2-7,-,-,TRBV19,TGTGCCAGTAGTTCATCCGGGACCGTCCTATACGAGCAGTACTTC,CASSSSGTVLYEQYF
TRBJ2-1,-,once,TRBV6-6,TGTGCCAGCAGGGGGGAGGCCGATGAGCAGTTCTTC,CASRGEADEQFF
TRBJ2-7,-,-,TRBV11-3,TGTGCCAGCAGCTTAGGATTGGGTAACGTCTACGAGCAGTACTTC,CASSLGLGNVYEQYF
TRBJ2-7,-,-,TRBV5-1,TGCGCCAGCAGCTTGACGTGGGGAACCTACGAGCAGTACTTC,CASSLTWGTYEQYF
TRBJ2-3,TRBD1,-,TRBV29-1,TGCAGCGTAACAGGGGGAGATACGCAGTATTTT,CSVTGGDTQYF
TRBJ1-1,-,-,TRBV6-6,TGTGCCAGCAGTTACCCACGTTTTGAAGCTTTCTTT,CASSYPRFEAFF
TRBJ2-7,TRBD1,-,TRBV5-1,TGCGCCAGCAGCTTGGATTTCCGGGACAGGAGCTACGAGCAGTACTTC,CASSLDFRDRSYEQYF
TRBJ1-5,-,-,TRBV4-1,TGCGCCAGCAGCCAAGACCCGGGAACTACGTTTCAGCCCCAGCATTTT,CASSQDPGTTFQPQHF
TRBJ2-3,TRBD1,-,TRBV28,TGTGCCAGCGGGAGAGACAGGGACACAGATACGCAGTATTTT,CASGRDRDTDTQYF
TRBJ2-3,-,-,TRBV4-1,TGCGCCAGCAGCCAAGTTGGCGGGGCGGGTGCTCCCTCCCCAGGGGATACGCAGTATTTT,CASSQVGGAGAPSPGDTQYF
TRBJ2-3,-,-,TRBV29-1,TGCAGCGTTGCGCCTAGCACAGATACGCAGTATTTT,CSVAPSTDTQYF
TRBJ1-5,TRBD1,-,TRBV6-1,TGTGCCAGCAGTGCCGGACAGGGTGGTCAGCCCCAGCATTTT,CASSAGQGGQPQHF
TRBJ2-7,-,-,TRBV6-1,TGTGCCAGCAGTTACACCTACGAGCAGTACTTC,CASSYTYEQYF
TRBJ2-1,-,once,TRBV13,TGTGCCAGCAGCGGAACAGTTGATTCCTACAATGAGCAGTTCTTC,CASSGTVDSYNEQFF
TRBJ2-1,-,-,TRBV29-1,TGCAGCGTCCGGCCAGCCTCCTACAATGAGCAGTTCTTC,CSVRPASYNEQFF
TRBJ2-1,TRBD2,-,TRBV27,TGTGCCAGCAGTGACGGGGAGGGCAATGAGCAGTTCTTC,CASSDGEGNEQFF
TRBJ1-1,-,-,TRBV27,TGTGCCAGCAGCCATCAGGGCATGGAAGCTTTCTTT,CASSHQGMEAFF
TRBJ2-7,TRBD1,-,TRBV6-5,TGTGCCAGCAGTTTCTCCGGGACAGGGTCCTACGAGCAGTACTTC,CASSFSGTGSYEQYF
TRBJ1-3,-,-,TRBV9,TGTGCCAGCAGCGCCGGGACATGGGTGGGAAACACCATATATTTT,CASSAGTWVGNTIYF
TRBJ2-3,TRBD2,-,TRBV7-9,TGTGCCAGCAGCCCTCCGGGAGGGCCAGATACGCAGTATTTT,CASSPPGGPDTQYF
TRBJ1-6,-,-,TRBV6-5,TGTGCCAGCAGTTACGGTTATAATTCACCCCTCCACTTT,CASSYGYNSPLHF
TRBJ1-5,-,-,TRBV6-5,TGTGCCAGCAGTTACTCGACGGTGGGTCAGCCCCAGCATTTT,CASSYSTVGQPQHF
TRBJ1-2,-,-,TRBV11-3,TGTGCCAGCAGTCCTTACGGCTCCTATGGCTACACCTTC,CASSPYGSYGYTF
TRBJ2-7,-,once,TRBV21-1,TGTGCCCCGCGGATCGGGGTCTCCTACGAGCAGTACTTC,CAPRIGVSYEQYF
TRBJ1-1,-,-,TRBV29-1,TGCAGCGTCGAGGACAAGAACACTGAAGCTTTCTTT,CSVEDKNTEAFF
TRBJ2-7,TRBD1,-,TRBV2,TGTGCCAGCATAATTGGGACAGGCGAGCAGTACTTC,CASIIGTGEQYF
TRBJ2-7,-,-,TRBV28,TGTGCCAGCAGTTACTCCTACGAGCAGTACTTC,CASSYSYEQYF
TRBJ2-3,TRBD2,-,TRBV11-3,TGTGCCAGCAGCTTAGAGGGGACTAGCGGAAGCACAGATACGCAGTATTTT,CASSLEGTSGSTDTQYF
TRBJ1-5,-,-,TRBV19,TGTGCCAGTAGTATAGATCGGTCTGGGCCCCAGCATTTT,CASSIDRSGPQHF
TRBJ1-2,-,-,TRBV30,TGTGCCTGGAGCACTCATGGCTACACCTTC,CAWSTHGYTF
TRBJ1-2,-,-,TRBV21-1,TGTGCCAGCAGCGCCCGGGACAGGGGGCTAGGGGGCTACACCTTC,CASSARDRGLGGYTF
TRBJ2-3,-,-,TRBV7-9,TGTGCCAGCAGCTTAACGGGGACAGATACGCAGTATTTT,CASSLTGTDTQYF
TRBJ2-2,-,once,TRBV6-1,TGTGCCAGCAGCCTAGCGGGGGAGCTGTTTTTT,CASSLAGELFF
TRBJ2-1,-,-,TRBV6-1,TGTGCCAGCTCCAACTATGAGCAGTTCTTC,CASSNYEQFF
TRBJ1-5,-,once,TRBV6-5,TGTGCCACCAGTTCCGGAAATAATCAGCCCCAGCATTTT,CATSSGNNQPQHF
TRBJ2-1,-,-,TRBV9,TGTGCCAGCAGCGTAATCGGTGAGCAGTTCTTC,CASSVIGEQFF
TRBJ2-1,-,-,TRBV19,TGTGCCAGTAGTATAGCCAGTTTTCCTTTGTCTGAGCAGTTCTTC,CASSIASFPLSEQFF
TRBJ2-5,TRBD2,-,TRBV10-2,TGCGCCAGCAGGACTAGCGGGAGCGGAGAGACCCAGTACTTC,CASRTSGSGETQYF
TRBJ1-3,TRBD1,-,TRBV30,TGTGCCTTTACCTCTGGGACAGGTCCGGGAAACACCATATATTTT,CAFTSGTGPGNTIYF